This T cell receptor beta chain came from a study of T cells in Graves' hyperthyroidism and ophthalmopathy. Study at large: Blood from the periphery was taken at initial diagnosis, before any treatment. Study conclusions and caveats: Blood samples included most of the expanded thyroid clonotypes exceeding 0.001. Researchers report that a 13 V-J model separated ophthalmopathy from stable hyperthyroidism.

This clonotype has ten or more counts. Its antigen is unidentified. Individuals with ophthalmopathy presented a Clinical Activity Score of at least 3, a NOSPECS grade of at least 4 and a duration under 3 months. The source material, RNA transcripts, was used to amplify TCR beta CDR3 regions. HTBI primers drove first-round RT-PCR of the TCR CDR3. From the multiplex PCR reads, TCRdb called clonotypes with MiXCR, one entry per CDR3 protein. This sample carries approximately 250,000 distinct CDR3 sequences, approximately 23% of them seen once, and the ten largest clones take roughly a third. Sequencing was done on a sample of blood. The clonotype originates from a woman between 40 and 55 years old with Graves' ophthalmopathy.

CDR3 protein: CASSSLTGHTGELFF. CDR3 coding DNA: TGTGCCAGCAGTTCGTTGACAGGGCACACCGGGGAGCTGTTTTTT. V usage is TRBV28 and J usage is TRBJ2-2; 7 bases agree with TRBD1. The CDR3 totals 15 residues. The germline gives CDR1 MDHEN, CDR2 SYDVKM. The V gene end was trimmed by 4 bases and the J gene end by 3 bases; junction bases not matched to a gene: 5.